These 2 T cell receptor beta chains came from one sample sequenced in a study of T-cell reconstitution after alpha-beta-depleted transplantation in children. For TCRbeta, the library was prepared with unique molecular identifiers. MiXCR, applied by TCRdb to the PCR reads, yields one record per CDR3 protein. Found here are about 610,000 distinct CDR3 sequences, 10% of them singletons; the top ten hold roughly 4%. The sample was PBMCs from the stem cell graft donor, taken from the stem cell graft. These receptors came from a human donor who donated a stem cell graft to a child with acute myeloid leukemia.

This clonotype showed up just once. This chain links TRBV6-1 with TRBJ2-3; the match to TRBD2 covers 8 bases. Germline CDR1 and CDR2: MNHNS and SASEGT. Trimming removed 7 bases from V and 6 bases from J; junction bases left unmatched: 18. The CDR3 loop spans 17 amino acids. The CDR3 spells CASTLTGASGLGDTQYF. CDR3 sequence (DNA): TGTGCCAGCACCCTTACCGGGGCTAGCGGGCTGGGGGATACGCAGTATTTT.

This clonotype was seen at least ten times. The CDR3 here is CASALTGLPRADTQYF. The CDR3 nucleotides are TGCGCCAGCGCCCTAACGGGACTACCCAGGGCAGATACGCAGTATTTT. The chain carries TRBV5-1 and TRBJ2-3; TRBD2 agrees at 7 bases. CDR3 length: 16 residues. Unmatched junction bases numbered 15, after V lost 7 bases and J lost 4 bases. Germline assignment: CDR1 SGHRS and CDR2 YFSETQ.